This passage covers 12 T cell receptor beta chains from one sample sequenced in a study of cytomegalovirus exposure and HLA in healthy donors (dated by TCRdb to about 2017). Library preparation used the immunoSEQ multiplex PCR assay. For the multiplex PCR, a mixture combining 60 forward primers for TCR Vbeta segments and 13 reverse primers for TCR Jbeta segments was used. Here the immuneACCESS table is served through TCRdb, limited to in-frame sequences with V and J called. Missing clones are a known gap in these copies; in checked studies unresolved V genes cover under half, and the rest lacks a known reason. Across this sample there are 75,000 to 100,000 clones, with 69% seen only once. The ten most abundant clones make up approximately 1.1% of the sample. Specimen: PBMCs. The source of these receptors is a female donor in good health and CMV-seronegative.

V gene TRBV9 combines with J gene TRBJ1-5; D remains ambiguous. The CDR3 totals 15 residues. The V gene's germline CDR1 is SGDLS and CDR2 YYNGEE. V dropped 3 bases and J dropped 3 bases, with 13 bases sitting between them. As DNA, the CDR3 is TGTGCCAGCAGCGCAGGAGGGTCCATCAATCAGCCCCAGCATTTT. Encoded protein: CASSAGGSINQPQHF.

This chain connects TRBV19 to TRBJ1-5; TRBD1 matches at 7 bases. Germline V lookup: CDR1 LNHDA, CDR2 SQIVND (reference sequence). The CDR3 runs 18 residues. Trimming cost V 3 bases and J 0 bases; bases outside gene matches: 11. Here the CDR3 DNA reads TGTGCCAGTAGTATGGGGCGGGACAGCCTGTATAGCAATCAGCCCCAGCATTTT. Translating it yields CASSMGRDSLYSNQPQHF.

The chain couples TRBV7-9 to TRBJ1-2, with D perhaps matching TRBD1 (6 bases). Germline V CDR1 and CDR2: SEHNR, FQNEAQ (reference sequence). CDR3 length: 14 amino acids. Trimming removed 4 bases from V and 4 bases from J, with 13 bases in between. CDR3 loop: CASSSPGQVYGYTF. CDR3 in DNA: TGTGCCAGCAGCTCCCCGGGACAAGTCTATGGCTACACCTTC. Looking up the rest from reference TRBV7-9 and TRBJ1-2 gives the full variable domain: DTGVSQNPRHKITKRGQNVTFRCDPISEHNRLYWYRQTLGQGPEFLTYFQNEAQLEKSRLLSDRFSAERPKGSFSTLEIQRTEQGDSAMYLCASSSPGQVYGYTFGSGTRLTVV.

Note on this clone: Other DNA sequences of this sample code for an identical CDR3. The CDR3 DNA is TGTGCCAGCAGCTACTCGGACAGGGGGCCCTACGAGCAGTACTTC. It specifies CASSYSDRGPYEQYF. The V gene is TRBV7-6, the J gene TRBJ2-7; TRBD1 aligns across 11 bases. Germline CDR1 SGHVS, CDR2 FNYEAQ. This CDR3 is 15 amino acids long. With V trimmed by 4 bases and J by 2 bases, 4 bases remained unmatched. The variable domain in full, completed from reference TRBV7-6 and TRBJ2-7, reads GAGVSQSPRYKVTKRGQDVALRCDPISGHVSLYWYRQALGQGPEFLTYFNYEAQQDKSGLPNDRFSAERPEGSISTLTIQRTEQRDSAMYRCASSYSDRGPYEQYFGPGTRLTVT.

This rearrangement joins TRBV15 to TRBJ1-4; D is possibly TRBD1 (5 bases). CDR3 length: 15 residues. The germline CDR1 and CDR2 sequences are LNHNV and YYDKDF (reference sequence). V shed 1 base and J shed 0 bases, with 6 bases lying between them. The CDR3 sequence is CATSRGDSTNEKLFF. CDR3 bases: TGTGCCACCAGCAGAGGGGACTCAACTAATGAAAAACTGTTTTTT.

The chain joins TRBV23-1 to TRBJ2-2; tentative D call: TRBD1 (6 bases). TRBV23-1 is filed as an ORF, its function uncertain. The CDR3 is 15 residues long. Trimming took 3 bases from V and 7 from J, leaving 15 bases between them. The CDR3 region is CASSHPNRDFGELFF. For the CDR3, the DNA is TGCGCCAGCAGTCATCCGAACAGGGATTTCGGGGAGCTGTTTTTT.

The rearrangement joins TRBV9 to TRBJ2-1; D call uncertain. V lost 0 bases and J 6 bases, leaving 10 bases between the germline ends. Looked up from germline, CDR1 is SGDLS and CDR2 is YYNGEE. There are 14 residues in the CDR3. As DNA, the CDR3 is TGTGCCAGCAGCGTAGCTCCTTCTATCAATGAGCAGTTCTTC. Translated: CASSVAPSINEQFF.

The chain recombines TRBV25-1 with TRBJ1-4, with D perhaps matching TRBD1 (5 bases). The germline CDR1 and CDR2 sequences are MGHDK and SYGVNS. V dropped 5 bases and J dropped 6 bases, with 19 bases sitting between them. This CDR3 region has 16 residues. The CDR3 is CASSRGRGNYHEKLFF. DNA of the CDR3: TGTGCCAGCAGTAGAGGGAGGGGCAATTACCATGAAAAACTGTTTTTT. The whole variable domain, filled in from reference TRBV25-1 and TRBJ1-4, reads EADIYQTPRYLVIGTGKKITLECSQTMGHDKMYWYQQDPGMELHLIHYSYGVNSTEKGDLSSESTVSRIRTEHFPLTLESARPSHTSQYLCASSRGRGNYHEKLFFGSGTQLSVL.

This clone was counted between two and nine times. The V and J genes are TRBV6-6 and TRBJ1-1; no firm D call. V was clipped by 8 bases and J by 3 bases, with 19 bases between them. Germline loops: CDR1 MNHNY, CDR2 SVGAGI (reference sequence). The CDR3 is 15 amino acids. The CDR3 DNA follows: TGTGCCAGCCTCGGGAGTACGGGGAGGGACACTGAAGCTTTCTTT. It translates to CASLGSTGRDTEAFF.

This CDR3 is CAITPTPQGGEQYF. CDR3 in DNA: TGTGCCATCACCCCGACACCTCAGGGAGGGGAGCAGTACTTC. The J gene is TRBJ2-7, the V gene TRBV10-3; 7 bases are a match to TRBD2. Trimming took 7 bases from V and 7 from J; bases not matched to a gene: 13. The length of the CDR3 is 14 residues. Germline V gives CDR1 ENHRY, CDR2 SYGVKD.

The chain carries TRBV7-9 and TRBJ2-3; TRBD2 might be the D (7 bases). This CDR3 is built from 15 residues. Trimming shortened V by 0 bases and J by 2 bases, and 9 bases separated the two germline ends. The germline V gene has CDR1 SEHNR and CDR2 FQNEAQ (reference sequence). In nucleotides, the CDR3 is TGTGCCAGCAGCTTAGCGGGGGGGGCCACAGATACGCAGTATTTT. It yields the protein CASSLAGGATDTQYF. The full variable domain, with the rest looked up from reference TRBV7-9 and TRBJ2-3, is DTGVSQNPRHKITKRGQNVTFRCDPISEHNRLYWYRQTLGQGPEFLTYFQNEAQLEKSRLLSDRFSAERPKGSFSTLEIQRTEQGDSAMYLCASSLAGGATDTQYFGPGTRLTVL.

The chain carries TRBV15 and TRBJ2-1, with 10 nucleotides matching TRBD2. The germline gives CDR1 LNHNV, CDR2 YYDKDF (reference sequence). This CDR3 has 18 amino acids. With 6 bases clipped from V and 0 bases from J, the junction kept 11 bases outside the gene matches. The CDR3 reads CATSSTSGLPSSYNEQFF. The CDR3 DNA follows: TGTGCCACCAGTTCGACTAGCGGGCTCCCCTCCTCCTACAATGAGCAGTTCTTC.